This T cell receptor (beta chain) is drawn from a study of T-cell reconstitution after alpha-beta-depleted transplantation in children. The library targeted TCRbeta and was prepared with unique molecular identifiers. TCRdb re-called the PCR reads through MiXCR, storing one row per CDR3 protein. The sample holds approximately 630,000 distinct CDR3 sequences; about an eighth are singletons and the top ten take roughly 0.84%. Deletions cut 3 bases from V and 0 bases from J, with 9 bases between. This CDR3 has 14 amino acids. CDR1 is SQVTM and CDR2 is ANQGSEA in the germline V gene. Notes on this clonotype: The antigen remains undetermined.

General study results and limits: T-cell counts and diversity were attributed mostly to newly produced T cells one year after transplant.

Sequencing used PBMCs, obtained before TCRalphabeta/CD19-depleted stem cell transplant. The clonotype was recovered from a girl aged 2 to 10 with congenital amegakaryocytic thrombocytopenia, due to receive a stem cell transplant. The chain employs TRBV29-1 and TRBJ2-1, with a tentative D call TRBD2 (5 bases). In DNA form, the CDR3 reads TGCAGCGTTGATCTGGGGAGCTCCTACAATGAGCAGTTCTTC. Its translation: CSVDLGSSYNEQFF.